This T cell receptor beta chain was sequenced during a study of blood T cell repertoires in COVID-19. As originally analysed: Estimates of nucleated cell counts were drawn from the amplification of reference gene primers. Some clones are missing from TCRdb's copy, which holds only in-frame ones; the method was immunoSEQ multiplex PCR. V, J and clone size were drawn from that table, and D and trimming were deduced from the DNA. This table holds about 300,000 clones, 83% found once. The CDR3 loop spans 15 amino acids. After removal of 3 bases from V and 0 bases from J, the junction contained 1 base not matched to a gene. Germline V lookup: CDR1 MNHEY, CDR2 SMNVEV (reference sequence).

The chain employs TRBV27 and TRBJ2-1; 8 bases are shared with TRBD2. The sequenced sample consisted of peripheral blood. This receptor was taken from a woman aged 45-59 years who had recovered from COVID-19. CDR3 loop: CASSFSGISYNEQFF. Written as DNA, the CDR3 is TGTGCCAGCAGTTTTAGCGGGATCTCCTACAATGAGCAGTTCTTC.